The next 28 T cell receptor beta chains were all read from a single sample in a study of cytomegalovirus exposure and HLA in healthy donors (dated by TCRdb to the late 2010s). Library construction relied on the immunoSEQ multiplex PCR assay. For the multiplex PCR, a mixture combining 60 forward primers for TCR Vbeta segments and 13 reverse primers for TCR Jbeta segments was used. Held by TCRdb, this immuneACCESS table contains in-frame sequences only and omits some clones. Under half of the omission traces to an unresolved V gene where checked; the cause of the rest is unknown. This sample has more than 100,000 clones in its table, and roughly 9.6% of those were observed once. About 6.7% of the sample is in the top ten clones. The sequenced sample was PBMCs. The receptors were gathered from a woman aged 40 to 49 in good health and CMV-seropositive.

The rearrangement joins TRBV5-1 to TRBJ2-7; TRBD1 agrees at 9 bases. This CDR3 spans 14 amino acids. Germline V gene data show CDR1 as SGHRS and CDR2 as YFSETQ. V shed 5 bases and J 4 bases; nucleotides not matched to a gene: 7. This CDR3 reads CASSQQGAEYEQYF. The CDR3 nucleotides are TGCGCCAGCAGTCAACAGGGGGCGGAATACGAGCAGTACTTC.

This clone was observed a few times. The chain employs TRBV2 and TRBJ1-1; D perhaps matches TRBD1 (6 bases). This CDR3 region has 16 residues. V was trimmed by 4 bases and J by 1 base, leaving 16 bases between them. In germline, CDR1 is SNHLY, CDR2 FYNNEI. The CDR3 sequence is CASSVVGRGWNTEAFF. CDR3 sequence (DNA): TGTGCCAGCAGTGTAGTAGGCAGGGGTTGGAACACTGAAGCTTTCTTT.

The CDR3 coding sequence is TGTGCCAGCAGTGTACAGGGGACGTCTGGAAACACCATATATTTT. Its protein product is CASSVQGTSGNTIYF. The chain employs TRBV27 and TRBJ1-3; 7 positions match TRBD1. V dropped 5 bases and J dropped 1; count of bases not matched to a gene: 5. The CDR3 runs to 15 residues. The germline V gene encodes CDR1 MNHEY and CDR2 SMNVEV (reference sequence).

This clone showed up just a few times. The J gene is TRBJ2-2, the V gene TRBV11-2; 15 bases map to TRBD2. There are 19 residues in the CDR3. The trim removed 4 bases at V and 1 base at J, leaving 7 bases unmatched. Germline CDR1 SGHAT, CDR2 FQNNGV. The CDR3 DNA reads TGTGCCAGCAGCTCAGGACTAGCGGGGGGGCTGTTGAACACCGGGGAGCTGTTTTTT. Residues: CASSSGLAGGLLNTGELFF.

The chain is built from TRBV5-1 and TRBJ1-2, with D possibly matching TRBD1 (5 bases). CDR1 is SGHRS and CDR2 is YFSETQ in the germline V gene. The V and J ends lost 0 bases and 6 bases respectively, with 12 bases between them. CDR3 length: 14 residues. Here the CDR3 DNA reads TGCGCCAGCAGCTTGGCTTTAGGGGAAGATGGCTACACCTTC. This codes for CASSLALGEDGYTF.

V is TRBV2 and J is TRBJ2-6, with TRBD1 as a possible D gene (5 bases). CDR1 is SNHLY and CDR2 is FYNNEI in the germline V gene. The CDR3 spans 16 residues. V lost 6 bases to trimming and J lost 2 bases, with 14 bases between them. CDR3 amino acids: CASSFSRGTGANVLTF. The CDR3 region has the DNA TGTGCCAGCAGCTTTTCAAGGGGAACTGGGGCCAACGTCCTGACTTTC.

This clone has more than one count but fewer than ten. V and J are TRBV10-1 and TRBJ2-7; TRBD1 aligns across 8 bases. The CDR3 is made up of 16 amino acids. Trimming took 6 bases from V and 0 from J; bases not matched to a gene: 10. CDR1 is WNHNN and CDR2 is SYGVQD in the germline V gene (reference sequence). The CDR3 loop is CASSQPGGLSSYEQYF. CDR3 in DNA: TGCGCCAGCAGCCAACCAGGGGGCCTGAGCTCCTACGAGCAGTACTTC.

This clone was seen more than once but under ten times. The chain couples TRBV2 to TRBJ2-5, with D possibly matching TRBD1 (6 bases). TRBJ2-7 matches the DNA end more closely, so the J call is doubtful. The germline gives CDR1 SNHLY, CDR2 FYNNEI. The CDR3 is 13 amino acids. Here the CDR3 reads CASRGNRDFEQYF. Here the CDR3 DNA reads TGTGCCAGCAGGGGGAACAGGGATTTCGAGCAGTACTTC.

This chain uses TRBV5-5 with TRBJ1-2; possible D gene TRBD1, 6 bases. V lost 6 bases and J 0 bases, leaving 15 bases between the germline ends. CDR3 size: 15 residues. The germline CDR1 and CDR2 sequences are SGHKS and YYEKEE (reference sequence). The CDR3, as DNA: TGTGCCAGCACAACACAGGGACCAGCTAACTATGGCTACACCTTC. It yields the protein CASTTQGPANYGYTF.

This clone has more than one count but fewer than ten. The chain couples TRBV18 to TRBJ1-2; TRBD1 matches at 9 bases. The J segment lost 8 bases and the V segment lost 3 bases, leaving 13 bases of the junction unmatched. The germline V gene has CDR1 KGHSH and CDR2 LQKENI. The CDR3 contains 16 residues. The CDR3 here is CASSPSRDRVGAGYTF. The CDR3 DNA follows: TGTGCCAGCTCACCGTCCCGGGACAGGGTCGGCGCGGGCTACACCTTC.

This clone has a handful of counts. The gene calls are TRBV5-6 and TRBJ1-4; a weak D match, TRBD1 (5 bases). The germline gives CDR1 SGHDT, CDR2 YYEEEE. The CDR3 extends over 15 amino acids. Trimming removed 0 bases from V and 7 bases from J, with 13 bases in between. In DNA form, the CDR3 reads TGTGCCAGCAGCTTGGTCGGGGGGGTCGGTGAAAAACTGTTTTTT. Its protein product is CASSLVGGVGEKLFF.

The chain is built from TRBV5-1 and TRBJ1-2; D not certain. The germline V gene encodes CDR1 SGHRS and CDR2 YFSETQ. V dropped 1 base and J dropped 2 bases, with 12 bases sitting between them. The CDR3 has 15 residues. CDR3 amino acids: CASSLKKAGNYGYTF. In DNA, the CDR3 is TGCGCCAGCAGCTTGAAAAAGGCGGGCAACTATGGCTACACCTTC.

The chain combines TRBV18 with TRBJ1-1, with 8 bases fitting TRBD1. Losses at the gene ends were 2 bases for V and 0 bases for J; bases not matched to a gene: 5. The CDR3 is 16 residues long. Germline CDR1 KGHSH, CDR2 LQKENI. The DNA for the CDR3 is TGTGCCAGCTCACCAGGGGACAGGATCATGAACACTGAAGCTTTCTTT. Translation: CASSPGDRIMNTEAFF.

The CDR3 is CASGLATTGGRYGYTF. The CDR3 DNA reads TGTGCTAGTGGTTTGGCGACGACAGGGGGAAGATATGGCTACACCTTC. The chain carries TRBV12-5 and TRBJ1-2, with 9 bases that match TRBD1. The germline V gene encodes CDR1 LGHNT and CDR2 FRNRAP. The CDR3 is made up of 16 amino acids. Trimming cost V 1 base and J 5 bases; bases outside gene matches: 8.

This rearrangement joins TRBV6-1 to TRBJ1-1; 7 bases line up with TRBD1. CDR3 size: 11 residues. Germline CDR1 and CDR2: MNHNS and SASEGT. V lost 8 bases, J lost 10 bases, and 7 bases stayed unmatched. CDR3 in DNA: TGTGCCAGCGGGACAGAAAGGGCAGCTTTCTTT. Residues: CASGTERAAFF.

The chain employs TRBV11-3 and TRBJ1-1; TRBD1 matches 8 bases. J was trimmed by 6 bases and V by 2 bases; bases with no gene match: 5. The V gene's germline CDR1 is SGHNT and CDR2 YENEEA. The CDR3 is 14 residues long. The CDR3 DNA reads as TGTGCCAGCAGCTTATATACAGGGGGGGCTGAAGCTTTCTTT. It yields the protein CASSLYTGGAEAFF.

V gene TRBV10-1 combines with J gene TRBJ1-1, with 7 bases fitting TRBD1. The CDR3 spans 14 residues. V gave up 3 bases and J gave up 5 bases; unmatched junction bases: 6. Germline CDR1 reads WNHNN; CDR2 reads SYGVQD (reference sequence). CDR3 protein: CASSEDRDKTEAFF. The CDR3, as DNA: TGCGCCAGCAGTGAAGACAGGGATAAAACTGAAGCTTTCTTT.

CDR3 in amino acids: CASSAGQGTYEQYF. For the CDR3, the DNA is TGTGCCAGCAGTGCCGGACAGGGGACCTACGAGCAGTACTTC. V and J are TRBV6-1 and TRBJ2-7, with TRBD1 matching over 9 bases. The CDR3 spans 14 residues. Germline-derived CDR1 and CDR2 are MNHNS and SASEGT. The junction had 3 bases not matched to a gene; V was cut back by 4 bases and J by 2 bases.

The sample holds a few counts of this clone. The chain uses TRBV19 and TRBJ2-1, with D possibly matching TRBD2 (7 bases). Looked up from germline, CDR1 is LNHDA and CDR2 is SQIVND (reference sequence). Trimming stripped 3 bases from V and 0 bases from J, with 9 bases between. CDR3 length: 15 residues. CDR3 in DNA: TGTGCCAGTAGTATGAGGGGGGGCTCCTACAATGAGCAGTTCTTC. Encoded protein: CASSMRGGSYNEQFF. Full variable domain (missing parts from reference TRBV19 and TRBJ2-1): DGGITQSPKYLFRKEGQNVTLSCEQNLNHDAMYWYRQDPGQGLRLIYYSQIVNDFQKGDIAEGYSVSREKKESFPLTVTSAQKNPTAFYLCASSMRGGSYNEQFFGPGTRLTVL.

This clone was counted a few times. The chain carries TRBV11-2 and TRBJ2-2; 10 bases fit TRBD1. This CDR3 region has 14 residues. Germline V gene lookup returns CDR1 SGHAT and CDR2 FQNNGV. The J segment lost 5 bases and the V segment lost 5 bases, leaving 2 bases of the junction unmatched. In DNA, the CDR3 is TGTGCCAGCAGCCAGGACAGGGGGACCGGGGAGCTGTTTTTT. Translated, it gives CASSQDRGTGELFF. Full variable domain (missing parts from reference TRBV11-2 and TRBJ2-2): EAGVAQSPRYKIIEKRQSVAFWCNPISGHATLYWYQQILGQGPKLLIQFQNNGVVDDSQLPKDRFSAERLKGVDSTLKIQPAKLEDSAVYLCASSQDRGTGELFFGEGSRLTVL.

This clone was picked up a small number of times. V usage is TRBV5-4 and J usage is TRBJ2-5; TRBD1 matches at 7 bases. V was clipped by 0 bases and J by 5 bases; unmatched bases: 4. The germline V gene encodes CDR1 SGHNT and CDR2 YYREEE (reference sequence). The CDR3 runs 14 residues. The CDR3 spells CASSLGQGEETQYF. CDR3 sequence (DNA): TGTGCCAGCAGCTTGGGACAGGGCGAGGAGACCCAGTACTTC.

This clone has a handful of counts. The chain recombines TRBV5-4 with TRBJ1-2; D not resolved. Germline assignment: CDR1 SGHNT and CDR2 YYREEE (reference sequence). Trimming took off 2 bases at V and 8 bases at J, with 10 bases between the two ends. There are 12 residues in the CDR3. CDR3 region: CASSFGEEGYTF. The CDR3 coding sequence is TGTGCCAGCAGCTTCGGGGAGGAGGGCTACACCTTC.

This clone was seen a few times. The rearrangement uses TRBV5-1 and TRBJ2-6; 8 positions match TRBD1. Germline V gene lookup returns CDR1 SGHRS and CDR2 YFSETQ. The CDR3 consists of 17 residues. Germline trimming cut 0 bases from V and 4 bases from J; bases unmatched to any gene: 6. The CDR3 is CASSLGQGAAGANVLTF. DNA for the CDR3: TGCGCCAGCAGCTTGGGGCAGGGGGCAGCAGGGGCCAACGTCCTGACTTTC.

The V call is TRBV6-1, the J call TRBJ1-6, with 7 bases lining up with TRBD1. The CDR3 is 14 amino acids. Germline loops: CDR1 MNHNS, CDR2 SASEGT. Trimming removed 3 bases from V and 8 bases from J; junction bases left unmatched: 4. The CDR3 is CASSESRGYSPLHF. CDR3 sequence (DNA): TGTGCCAGCAGTGAGTCCAGGGGGTATTCACCCCTCCACTTT.

This chain links TRBV2 with TRBJ2-5; 7 bases are shared with TRBD1. The CDR3 loop spans 15 amino acids. CDR1 and CDR2 from the germline V gene are SNHLY and FYNNEI. V lost 5 bases to trimming and J lost 5 bases; unmatched junction nucleotides: 11. This chain's CDR3 is CASSRDSRTWETQYF. The CDR3 DNA reads TGTGCCAGCAGTCGGGACAGCAGAACGTGGGAGACCCAGTACTTC.

This clone has more than one count but fewer than ten. This sequence joins TRBV2 and TRBJ1-1; D remains ambiguous. The germline V gene encodes CDR1 SNHLY and CDR2 FYNNEI. The CDR3 loop spans 14 amino acids. Trimming removed 3 bases from V and 3 bases from J, with 11 bases in between. This chain's CDR3 is CASSDEASDTEAFF. In DNA, the CDR3 is TGTGCCAGCAGTGATGAGGCTTCAGACACTGAAGCTTTCTTT.

This clone has just a few counts. The chain links TRBV5-1 to TRBJ1-2; maybe TRBD1 (5 bases). This CDR3 has 15 residues. The V end was cut by 0 bases, the J end by 5 bases, with 14 bases between. Germline V lookup: CDR1 SGHRS, CDR2 YFSETQ. CDR3 DNA: TGCGCCAGCAGCTTGGTTTCACAGGTTGAGTATGGCTACACCTTC. Its protein product is CASSLVSQVEYGYTF.

This clone has just a few counts. The rearrangement joins TRBV19 to TRBJ1-1; D gene ambiguous. Germline V gene sequence: CDR1 LNHDA, CDR2 SQIVND (reference sequence). This CDR3 spans 16 amino acids. Trimming took off 6 bases at V and 0 bases at J, with 17 bases between the two ends. The CDR3 loop is CASSPLAGRMNTEAFF. CDR3 nucleotides: TGTGCCAGTAGCCCTCTGGCGGGTAGGATGAACACTGAAGCTTTCTTT.